The next 30 T cell receptor beta chains were all read from a single sample in a study of blood T cells in healthy people across ages. Then a second PCR, running roughly 7 to 11 cycles, was carried out with a sample-barcoded 5' primer and a J-beta primer mix. One entry per CDR3 protein results from TCRdb running MiXCR on the 5' RACE reads. The sample lists fewer than 1,200,000 distinct CDR3 sequences; almost 25% were seen once. The data were also submitted as part of a second study, on T cells of mothers and their children.

Specimen: blood. All receptors derive from a girl under 10 years old in good health.

This clonotype was observed a handful of times. The chain couples TRBV5-1 to TRBJ1-6; D is unresolved. V was clipped by 1 base and J by 5 bases, with 10 bases between them. Germline CDR1 and CDR2: SGHRS and YFSETQ. The CDR3 is made up of 15 amino acids. The CDR3 spells CASSLYDTDNSPLHF. The CDR3 DNA follows: TGCGCCAGCAGCTTGTATGACACTGATAATTCACCCCTCCACTTT.

As DNA, the CDR3 is TGCGCCAGCAGCCAACCAGGTCTGTCCGAGCAGTACTTC. This codes for CASSQPGLSEQYF. The chain couples TRBV4-1 to TRBJ2-7, with no clear D. Trimming shortened V by 2 bases and J by 6 bases, and 11 bases separated the two germline ends. Germline V lookup: CDR1 MGHRA, CDR2 YSYEKL. The CDR3 extends over 13 amino acids.

This rearrangement joins TRBV2 to TRBJ2-2; unclear D gene. This CDR3 has 13 amino acids. The ends were cut back, 8 bases at V and 8 bases at J, with 15 bases in the middle. The V gene's germline CDR1 is SNHLY and CDR2 FYNNEI. The CDR3 nucleotides are TGTGCCAGCCTGGTGGTTGTGGCAGGGGAGCTGTTTTTT. This gives the protein CASLVVVAGELFF.

This clonotype occurred a few times. The CDR3 DNA follows: TGTGCCAGCAAAGACTACAGGGGAGGAGTAAAAGAGACCCAGTACTTC. It yields the protein CASKDYRGGVKETQYF. The genes are TRBV25-1 and TRBJ2-5, with D tentatively TRBD1 (7 bases). Germline V gene sequence: CDR1 MGHDK, CDR2 SYGVNS. With 7 bases removed from V and 3 bases from J, the gap between germline ends came to 21 bases. The CDR3 contains 16 residues.

The chain carries TRBV27 and TRBJ2-4; perhaps TRBD1 as D (5 bases). CDR1 and CDR2 (germline): MNHEY, SMNVEV (reference sequence). CDR3 size: 15 residues. V lost 2 bases, J lost 2 bases, and 10 bases lay in between. DNA for the CDR3: TGTGCCAGCAGTTTAAGGGCAGGGACCAAAAACATTCAGTACTTC. Translating it yields CASSLRAGTKNIQYF.

This clonotype has a handful of counts. This chain connects TRBV5-6 to TRBJ2-5; D gene unclear. The closer fit of TRBJ2-7 to the DNA end suggests the J call may be wrong. The CDR3 is made up of 14 amino acids. Germline loops: CDR1 SGHDT, CDR2 YYEEEE. CDR3: CASSYSSLSYEQYF. CDR3 in DNA: TGTGCCAGCAGCTATAGCAGCCTATCCTACGAGCAGTACTTC.

This clonotype was recorded a few times. The chain couples TRBV5-1 to TRBJ1-1, with D unclear. The CDR3 extends over 16 amino acids. With 4 bases removed from V and 3 bases from J, the gap between germline ends came to 19 bases. Per the germline V gene, CDR1 is SGHRS and CDR2 is YFSETQ. As DNA, the CDR3 is TGCGCCAGCAGCCAAGCTACGGGGATGAGTGACACTGAAGCTTTCTTT. Translated, it gives CASSQATGMSDTEAFF.

This clonotype showed up just a few times. The rearrangement uses TRBV7-2 and TRBJ2-7, with 12 bases aligning to TRBD2. Germline values: CDR1 SGHTA, CDR2 FQGNSA. V lost 4 bases, J lost 6 bases, and 7 bases stayed unmatched. The CDR3 loop spans 15 amino acids. The CDR3 DNA reads TGTGCCAGCAGCTCCCGACTAGCGGGAGTTCTCGAGCAGTACTTC. This sequence encodes CASSSRLAGVLEQYF.

The rearrangement uses TRBV7-3 and TRBJ2-2; D is uncertain. The V gene lost 3 bases and the J gene lost 6 bases, with 8 bases spanning the gap. This CDR3 spans 13 amino acids. Germline V gene data show CDR1 as SGHTA and CDR2 as FQGTGA. CDR3 region: CASSFDRAGELFF. Here the CDR3 DNA reads TGTGCCAGCAGCTTCGACCGGGCCGGGGAGCTGTTTTTT.

This clonotype came up many times. This sequence joins TRBV4-3 and TRBJ1-1, with D uncertain. The CDR3 runs 16 residues. Per germline, CDR1 LGHNA and CDR2 YSLEER. V was shortened by 0 bases and J by 3 bases, with 14 bases between the two germline ends. The CDR3, as DNA: TGCGCCAGCAGCCAAGAATTGCCGGCCGGTGACACTGAAGCTTTCTTT. It specifies CASSQELPAGDTEAFF.

V is TRBV4-3 and J is TRBJ1-2, with TRBD1 matching over 8 bases. V gave up 0 bases and J gave up 7 bases; unmatched junction bases: 4. CDR3 length: 14 residues. Germline V lookup: CDR1 LGHNA, CDR2 YSLEER. Here the CDR3 reads CASSQEGQVGGYTF. The CDR3 nucleotides read TGCGCCAGCAGCCAAGAGGGACAGGTTGGTGGCTACACCTTC.

This clonotype came up a few times. V gene TRBV29-1 combines with J gene TRBJ1-1, with D possibly being TRBD1 (6 bases). Trimming shortened V by 5 bases and J by 5 bases, and 18 bases separated the two germline ends. The CDR3 sequence is 14 residues long. The V gene's germline CDR1 is SQVTM and CDR2 ANQGSEA. CDR3 bases: TGCAGCGTTTACATAGGGGGGGTCTGGACTGAAGCTTTCTTT. This codes for CSVYIGGVWTEAFF.

The chain links TRBV7-8 to TRBJ2-2, with D hard to call. CDR1 is SGHVS, CDR2 FQNEAQ, per germline. The CDR3 covers 13 residues. Trimming took off 8 bases at V and 5 bases at J, with 12 bases between the two ends. CDR3 DNA: TGTGCCAGCTTGCAGGACGGGACCGGGGAGCTGTTTTTT. Its translation: CASLQDGTGELFF.

This clonotype has only a few counts. V gene TRBV29-1 combines with J gene TRBJ1-1; D remains unclear. CDR3 length: 14 residues. The germline gives CDR1 SQVTM, CDR2 ANQGSEA. Trimming cost V 5 bases and J 1 base, with 14 bases left between them. The CDR3 bases are TGCAGCGTTAGTGCAACCCTTCCGAACACTGAAGCTTTCTTT. As protein: CSVSATLPNTEAFF.

The chain links TRBV27 to TRBJ2-1, with TRBD2 matching over 7 bases. The CDR3 length is 16 residues. V was pared by 9 bases and J by 3 bases, with 14 bases of the junction left unmatched. Per the germline V gene, CDR1 is MNHEY and CDR2 is SMNVEV (reference sequence). The CDR3 DNA sequence: TGTGCCAGTTCTAGCGGTGGGGGTGAGGGCTACAATGAGCAGTTCTTC. Translation gives CASSSGGGEGYNEQFF.

The chain links TRBV20-1 to TRBJ2-4, with a weak D call TRBD2 (5 bases). The V end lost 0 bases, the J end lost 6 bases, and 9 bases lay between the germline ends. CDR1 and CDR2 from the germline V gene are DFQATT and SNEGSKA (reference sequence). The CDR3 is 13 residues long. The CDR3 sequence is CSARDGLVNIQYF. In DNA, the CDR3 is TGCAGTGCTAGAGATGGACTCGTAAACATTCAGTACTTC.

The CDR3 protein is CASSYGTHYEQYF. CDR3 nucleotide sequence: TGTGCCAGCAGTTACGGGACACATTACGAGCAGTACTTC. The rearrangement links TRBV6-6 to TRBJ2-1; possible D gene TRBD1, 6 bases. The closer fit of TRBJ2-7 to the DNA end suggests the J call may be wrong. The CDR3 has 13 residues. Germline V CDR1 and CDR2: MNHNY, SVGAGI (reference sequence).

This clonotype was detected ten times or more. Mismatch with germline at one junction end may stem from a read error. The V call is TRBV4-1, the J call TRBJ2-7, with D possibly being TRBD2 (6 bases). CDR1 is MGHRA and CDR2 is YSYEKL in the germline V gene. CDR3 length: 12 residues. This CDR3 reads CASSRGTYEQYF. The CDR3 coding sequence is TGTGCCAGCAGCCGGGGGACCTACGAGCAGTACTTC.

This clonotype was observed a handful of times. V is TRBV2 and J is TRBJ2-4; D remains ambiguous. Looked up from germline, CDR1 is SNHLY and CDR2 is FYNNEI. V lost 4 bases and J 9 bases, leaving 4 bases between the germline ends. The CDR3 length is 10 residues. The CDR3 sequence: CASSGGIQYF. CDR3 in DNA: TGTGCCAGCAGTGGGGGCATTCAGTACTTC.

The chain couples TRBV12-3 or TRBV12-4 to TRBJ1-1, with D maybe TRBD1 (5 bases). V lost 3 bases and J 4 bases, leaving 15 bases between the germline ends. CDR3 length: 15 residues. The chain's CDR3 is CASSLVGGGGTEAFF. CDR3 DNA sequence: TGTGCCAGCAGTTTGGTTGGGGGGGGAGGCACTGAAGCTTTCTTT.

V gene TRBV7-9 combines with J gene TRBJ2-1, with D uncertain. Per the germline V gene, CDR1 is SEHNR and CDR2 is FQNEAQ (reference sequence). V was shortened by 3 bases and J by 6 bases, with 9 bases between the two germline ends. The CDR3 runs to 13 residues. The CDR3 nucleotides are TGTGCCAGCAGCTTTCCCTTCTCCAATGAGCAGTTCTTC. Residues: CASSFPFSNEQFF.

J is TRBJ2-5 and V is TRBV6-5, with TRBD1 as a possible D gene (7 bases). CDR1 is MNHEY, CDR2 SVGAGI, per germline. The CDR3 loop spans 17 amino acids. Trimming cost V 0 bases and J 4 bases, with 18 bases left between them. Here the CDR3 DNA reads TGTGCCAGCAGTTACTCGAATCCAGGGGGGTCTAGAGAGACCCAGTACTTC. This codes for CASSYSNPGGSRETQYF.

V gene TRBV11-3 combines with J gene TRBJ2-1, with D perhaps matching TRBD2 (5 bases). V gave up 5 bases and J gave up 0 bases, with 8 bases separating them. The CDR3 contains 14 residues. Germline V gene lookup returns CDR1 SGHNT and CDR2 YENEEA. The DNA for the CDR3 is TGTGCCAGCAGCATAACTAGCTCCTACAATGAGCAGTTCTTC. It yields the protein CASSITSSYNEQFF.

This clonotype turned up a few times. This chain links TRBV7-2 with TRBJ2-5; either TRBD1 or TRBD2 may fit D (5 bases each). CDR3 length: 15 residues. In germline, CDR1 is SGHTA, CDR2 FQGNSA. The ends were cut back, 0 bases at V and 3 bases at J, with 11 bases in the middle. The CDR3 sequence is CASSLAGATKETQYF. DNA of the CDR3: TGTGCCAGCAGCTTAGCCGGGGCGACCAAAGAGACCCAGTACTTC.

Only a few counts were recorded for this clonotype. The chain recombines TRBV29-1 with TRBJ1-2; D not certain. Trimming stripped 6 bases from V and 2 bases from J, with 16 bases between. This CDR3 has 14 amino acids. Germline V gives CDR1 SQVTM, CDR2 ANQGSEA. The CDR3 sequence is CSVKRVNTNYGYTF. Written as DNA, the CDR3 is TGCAGCGTCAAAAGGGTAAATACCAACTATGGCTACACCTTC.

V usage is TRBV27 and J usage is TRBJ2-5; the D gene is possibly TRBD1 (6 bases). The germline CDR1 and CDR2 sequences are MNHEY and SMNVEV (reference sequence). Trimming left V 8 bases short and J 7 bases short, with 17 bases between. There are 13 residues in the CDR3. In nucleotides, the CDR3 is TGTGCCAGCCGCTACAGGGCGGGTGGGACCCAGTACTTC. Translation: CASRYRAGGTQYF.

This chain connects TRBV25-1 to TRBJ2-7, with D maybe TRBD1 (5 bases). Germline CDR1 is MGHDK and CDR2 is SYGVNS. Trimming took 10 bases from V and 7 from J, leaving 23 bases between them. CDR3 length: 14 amino acids. CDR3 in DNA: TGTGCCATCCCGACCCGGAAGGGGCCTTGGGAGCAGTACTTC. The encoded protein is CAIPTRKGPWEQYF.

The chain employs TRBV4-3 and TRBJ2-5, with D maybe TRBD2 (6 bases). This CDR3 spans 14 amino acids. From germline, CDR1 is LGHNA and CDR2 YSLEER. V gave up 0 bases and J gave up 5 bases, with 10 bases separating them. CDR3 sequence (DNA): TGCGCCAGCAGCCAAGAGGGGAGCGGGGAGACCCAGTACTTC. It yields the protein CASSQEGSGETQYF.

This clonotype was counted between two and nine times. This chain connects TRBV2 to TRBJ2-3; 7 bases match TRBD2. The germline CDR1 and CDR2 sequences are SNHLY and FYNNEI. Losses at the gene ends were 5 bases for V and 4 bases for J; bases not matched to a gene: 6. The CDR3 is 14 amino acids. The CDR3 is CASSSPGRADTQYF. The CDR3 DNA is TGTGCCAGCAGTTCTCCTGGGAGGGCAGATACGCAGTATTTT.

The rearrangement joins TRBV13 to TRBJ2-5; either TRBD1 or TRBD2 may supply D (5 bases each). V lost 6 bases to trimming and J lost 3 bases, with 17 bases between them. The germline gives CDR1 PRHDT, CDR2 FYEKMQ (reference sequence). The CDR3 loop spans 15 amino acids. CDR3 sequence reads: CASRRVQGLKETQYF. In DNA, the CDR3 is TGTGCCAGCAGGAGGGTTCAGGGATTGAAAGAGACCCAGTACTTC. Based on the CDR3 plus reference TRBV13 and TRBJ2-5, the full variable domain is AAGVIQSPRHLIKEKRETATLKCYPIPRHDTVYWYQQGPGQDPQFLISFYEKMQSDKGSIPDRFSAQQFSDYHSELNMSSLELGDSALYFCASRRVQGLKETQYFGPGTRLLVL.